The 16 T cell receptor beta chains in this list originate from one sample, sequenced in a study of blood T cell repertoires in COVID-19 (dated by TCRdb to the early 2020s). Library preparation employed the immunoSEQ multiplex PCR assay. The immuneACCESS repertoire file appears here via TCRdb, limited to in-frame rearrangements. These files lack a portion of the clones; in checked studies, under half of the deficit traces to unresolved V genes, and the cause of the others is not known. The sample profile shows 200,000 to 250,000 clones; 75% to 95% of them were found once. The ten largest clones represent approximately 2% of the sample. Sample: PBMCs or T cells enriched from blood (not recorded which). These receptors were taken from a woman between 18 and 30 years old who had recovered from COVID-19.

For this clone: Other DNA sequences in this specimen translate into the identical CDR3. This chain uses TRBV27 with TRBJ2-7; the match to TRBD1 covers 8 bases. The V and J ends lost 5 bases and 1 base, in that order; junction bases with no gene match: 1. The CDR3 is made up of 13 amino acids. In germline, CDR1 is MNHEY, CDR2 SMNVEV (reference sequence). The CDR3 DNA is TGTGCCAGCAGTCGACAGGGGTCCTACGAGCAGTACTTC. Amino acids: CASSRQGSYEQYF.

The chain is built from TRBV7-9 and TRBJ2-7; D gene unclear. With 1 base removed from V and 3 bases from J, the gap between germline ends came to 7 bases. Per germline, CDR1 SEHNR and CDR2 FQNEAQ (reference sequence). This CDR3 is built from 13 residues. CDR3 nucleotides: TGTGCCAGCAGCTTAGTCTCGGTCTACGAGCAGTACTTC. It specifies CASSLVSVYEQYF.

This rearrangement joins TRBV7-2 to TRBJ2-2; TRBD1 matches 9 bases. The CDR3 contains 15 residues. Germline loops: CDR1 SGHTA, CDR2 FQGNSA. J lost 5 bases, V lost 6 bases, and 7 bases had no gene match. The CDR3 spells CASSTGTGNTGELFF. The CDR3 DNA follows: TGTGCCAGCAGTACGGGGACAGGGAATACCGGGGAGCTGTTTTTT.

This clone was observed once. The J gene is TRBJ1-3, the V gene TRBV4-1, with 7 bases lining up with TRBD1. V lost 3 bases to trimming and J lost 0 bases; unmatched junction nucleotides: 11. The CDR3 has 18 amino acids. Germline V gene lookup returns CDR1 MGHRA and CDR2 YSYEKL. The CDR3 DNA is TGCGCCAGCAGCCATGTTGGAGGGGGCCGCATCTCTGGAAACACCATATATTTT. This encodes CASSHVGGGRISGNTIYF.

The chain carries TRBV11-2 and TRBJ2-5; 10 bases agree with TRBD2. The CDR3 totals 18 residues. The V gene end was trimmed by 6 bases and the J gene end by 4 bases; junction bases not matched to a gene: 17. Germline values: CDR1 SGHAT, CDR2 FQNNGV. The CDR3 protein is CASRQFPSSGRASETQYF. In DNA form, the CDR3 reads TGTGCCAGCAGACAATTCCCGTCCAGCGGGAGGGCCTCAGAGACCCAGTACTTC.

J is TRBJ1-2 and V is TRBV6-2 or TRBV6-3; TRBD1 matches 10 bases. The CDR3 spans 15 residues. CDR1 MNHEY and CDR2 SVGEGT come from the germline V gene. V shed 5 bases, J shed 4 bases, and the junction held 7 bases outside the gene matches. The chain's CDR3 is CASSRQGASIYGYTF. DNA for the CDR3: TGTGCCAGCAGTCGACAGGGGGCCTCCATCTATGGCTACACCTTC.

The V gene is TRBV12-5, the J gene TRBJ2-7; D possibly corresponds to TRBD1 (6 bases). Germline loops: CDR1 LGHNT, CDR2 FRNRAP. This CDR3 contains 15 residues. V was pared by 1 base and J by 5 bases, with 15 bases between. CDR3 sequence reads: CASGLGNRESDEQYF. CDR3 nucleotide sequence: TGTGCTAGTGGTTTGGGTAACAGGGAATCGGACGAGCAGTACTTC.

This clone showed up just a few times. CDR3 region: CAAGKPYEQYF. In DNA form, the CDR3 reads TGTGCCGCCGGGAAGCCCTACGAGCAGTACTTC. This chain uses TRBV6-5 with TRBJ2-7, with D perhaps matching TRBD2 (5 bases). Looked up from germline, CDR1 is MNHEY and CDR2 is SVGAGI. V lost 11 bases and J lost 2, with 10 bases in between. The CDR3 is made up of 11 amino acids.

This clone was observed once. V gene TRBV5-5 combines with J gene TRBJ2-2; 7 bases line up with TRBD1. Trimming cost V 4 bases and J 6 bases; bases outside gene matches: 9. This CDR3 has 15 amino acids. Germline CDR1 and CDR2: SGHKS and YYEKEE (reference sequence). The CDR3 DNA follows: TGTGCCAGCAGCAAAGGTTATACAGGGGCCGGGGAGCTGTTTTTT. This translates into CASSKGYTGAGELFF.

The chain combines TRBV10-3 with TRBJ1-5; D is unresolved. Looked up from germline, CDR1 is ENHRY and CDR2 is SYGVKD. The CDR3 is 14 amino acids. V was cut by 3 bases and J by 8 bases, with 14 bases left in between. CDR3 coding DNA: TGTGCCATCAGTGACGGCGAGCGGACGGAGCCCCAGCATTTT. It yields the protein CAISDGERTEPQHF.

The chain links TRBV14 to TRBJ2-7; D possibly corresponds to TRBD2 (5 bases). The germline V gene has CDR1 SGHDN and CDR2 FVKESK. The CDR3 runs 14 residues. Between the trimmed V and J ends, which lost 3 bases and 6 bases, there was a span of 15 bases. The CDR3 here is CASSQAGIRGEQYF. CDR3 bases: TGTGCCAGCAGCCAGGCCGGGATTCGGGGCGAGCAGTACTTC.

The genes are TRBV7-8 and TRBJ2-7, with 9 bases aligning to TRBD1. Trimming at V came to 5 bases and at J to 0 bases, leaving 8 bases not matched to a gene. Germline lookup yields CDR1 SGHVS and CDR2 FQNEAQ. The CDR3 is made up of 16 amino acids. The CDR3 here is CASSPGQGISSYEQYF. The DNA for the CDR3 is TGTGCCAGCAGCCCTGGACAGGGGATTAGCTCCTACGAGCAGTACTTC.

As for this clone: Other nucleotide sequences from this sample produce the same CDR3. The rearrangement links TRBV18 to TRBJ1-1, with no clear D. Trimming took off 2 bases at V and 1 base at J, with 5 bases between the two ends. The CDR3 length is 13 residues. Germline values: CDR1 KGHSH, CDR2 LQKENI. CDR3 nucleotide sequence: TGTGCCAGCTCACCAGGGAGGAACACTGAAGCTTTCTTT. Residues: CASSPGRNTEAFF.

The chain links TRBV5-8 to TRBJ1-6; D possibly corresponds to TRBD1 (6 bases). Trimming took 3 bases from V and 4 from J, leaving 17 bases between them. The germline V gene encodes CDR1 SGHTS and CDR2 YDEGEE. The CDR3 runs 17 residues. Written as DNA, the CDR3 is TGTGCCAGCAGCTCCTTCTCGGGACATCAATATAATTCACCCCTCCACTTT. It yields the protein CASSSFSGHQYNSPLHF. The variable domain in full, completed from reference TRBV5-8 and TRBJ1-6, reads EAGVTQSPTHLIKTRGQQATLRCSPISGHTSVYWYQQALGLGLQFLLWYDEGEERNRGNFPPRFSGRQFPNYSSELNVNALELEDSALYLCASSSFSGHQYNSPLHFGNGTRLTVT.

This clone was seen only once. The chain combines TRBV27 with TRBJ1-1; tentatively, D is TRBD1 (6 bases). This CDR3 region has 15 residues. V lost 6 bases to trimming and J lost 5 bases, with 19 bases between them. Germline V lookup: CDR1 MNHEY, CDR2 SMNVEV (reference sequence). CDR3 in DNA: TGTGCCAGCAGCCGATCTACAGGGAGCGGAACTGAAGCTTTCTTT. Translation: CASSRSTGSGTEAFF.

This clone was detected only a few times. CDR3 sequence: CSASGTGTQPQHF. CDR3 nucleotides: TGCAGTGCTAGTGGCACAGGGACTCAGCCCCAGCATTTT. This chain connects TRBV20-1 to TRBJ1-5; possibly TRBD1 for D (6 bases). Trimming took off 3 bases at V and 6 bases at J, with 12 bases between the two ends. The germline V gene encodes CDR1 DFQATT and CDR2 SNEGSKA (reference sequence). CDR3 size: 13 residues.